The 14 T cell receptor beta chains below all came from one sample that was sequenced in a study of shared clonotypes between healthy human individuals. CD8 cells classed as naive were CD45RO-negative and positively selected for CCR7, excluding terminally differentiated effector memory CD45RA+ cells. The repertoire was sequenced with immunoSEQ multiplex PCR; TCRdb's copy has only in-frame clones and lacks some. In the table there are roughly 2.1 million clones, about 93% of which are singletons. Sample: naive CD8+ T cells from PBMCs. The receptors were gathered from a man between 18 and 29 years old in good health. Some clones in this sample may be carry-over from other donors' samples.

This chain links TRBV28 with TRBJ2-1, with 14 bases fitting TRBD2. Germline V gene sequence: CDR1 MDHEN, CDR2 SYDVKM. CDR3 length: 17 residues. J gave up 0 bases and V 5 bases, and 3 bases lay outside the gene matches. The CDR3 reads CASSTGLAGDSYNEQFF. The CDR3 DNA sequence: TGTGCCAGCAGTACGGGACTAGCGGGGGACTCCTACAATGAGCAGTTCTTC.

Worth noting for this clone: Different DNA sequences within this sample yield the same CDR3. The chain combines TRBV7-9 with TRBJ2-1; D ambiguous. Between the trimmed V and J ends, which lost 1 base and 0 bases, there was a span of 4 bases. The CDR3 is made up of 14 amino acids. The V gene's germline CDR1 is SEHNR and CDR2 FQNEAQ (reference sequence). CDR3 loop: CASSLGSSYNEQFF. CDR3 bases: TGTGCCAGCAGCTTAGGATCCTCCTACAATGAGCAGTTCTTC. Full variable domain (missing parts from reference TRBV7-9 and TRBJ2-1): DTGVSQNPRHKITKRGQNVTFRCDPISEHNRLYWYRQTLGQGPEFLTYFQNEAQLEKSRLLSDRFSAERPKGSFSTLEIQRTEQGDSAMYLCASSLGSSYNEQFFGPGTRLTVL.

V and J are TRBV27 and TRBJ2-7; a possible D gene is TRBD2 (5 bases). The CDR3 sequence is 14 residues long. V shed 5 bases and J shed 2 bases, with 13 bases lying between them. Germline loops: CDR1 MNHEY, CDR2 SMNVEV (reference sequence). Here the CDR3 reads CASSRTSATYEQYF. The CDR3 nucleotides are TGTGCCAGCAGTCGAACTAGTGCGACCTACGAGCAGTACTTC.

The chain recombines TRBV5-1 with TRBJ1-1; D gene unclear. The CDR3 has 17 amino acids. The germline V gene encodes CDR1 SGHRS and CDR2 YFSETQ. With 1 base removed from V and 3 bases from J, the gap between germline ends came to 19 bases. The CDR3 sequence: CASSLQFGHTSHTEAFF. The DNA for the CDR3 is TGCGCCAGCAGCTTGCAGTTCGGGCACACAAGCCACACTGAAGCTTTCTTT.

The CDR3 reads CASSSNTRQNEQFF. Here the CDR3 DNA reads TGTGCCAGCAGCTCAAACACCCGACAGAATGAGCAGTTCTTC. The chain couples TRBV7-9 to TRBJ2-1; TRBD1 is a possible D gene (5 bases). The CDR3 is made up of 14 amino acids. Looked up from germline, CDR1 is SEHNR and CDR2 is FQNEAQ (reference sequence). Trimming cost V 4 bases and J 7 bases, with 14 bases left between them.

The chain links TRBV15 to TRBJ2-1; 11 nucleotides align to TRBD1. Germline V gives CDR1 LNHNV, CDR2 YYDKDF (reference sequence). The CDR3 spans 13 residues. The V and J ends lost 9 bases and 3 bases, in that order; junction bases with no gene match: 1. CDR3 residues: CATGTGGYNEQFF. In nucleotides, the CDR3 is TGTGCCACTGGGACAGGGGGCTACAATGAGCAGTTCTTC.

The V call is TRBV21-1, the J call TRBJ2-7; TRBD2 was called by the table and not checked on the DNA. TRBV21-1 represents a pseudogene. The CDR3 totals 18 residues. CDR3 protein: CASSKALYGRGGSYEQYF. The CDR3 bases are TGTGCCAGCAGCAAAGCGCTTTACGGACGGGGTGGGTCCTACGAGCAGTACTTC.

The chain joins TRBV4-1 to TRBJ2-7; D gene ambiguous. Trimming removed 1 base at V and 6 bases at J, with 13 bases between. From germline, CDR1 is MGHRA and CDR2 YSYEKL. The CDR3 length is 14 residues. CDR3 DNA sequence: TGCGCCAGCAGCCAAGGTCCCTCCCTCGGCGAGCAGTACTTC. Residues: CASSQGPSLGEQYF.

On this clone: Distinct nucleotide sequences in the sample also encode this CDR3. The chain employs TRBV29-1 and TRBJ2-1, with D unclear. Per the germline V gene, CDR1 is SQVTM and CDR2 is ANQGSEA. V gave up 3 bases and J gave up 4 bases, with 7 bases separating them. CDR3 size: 12 residues. DNA for the CDR3: TGCAGCGTTGAGCCGCGGTACAATGAGCAGTTCTTC. It is translated as CSVEPRYNEQFF.

The genes are TRBV6-1 and TRBJ2-6; TRBD2 might be the D (5 bases). The CDR3 is 16 amino acids. V lost 2 bases to trimming and J lost 0 bases, with 8 bases between them. The germline V gene has CDR1 MNHNS and CDR2 SASEGT. CDR3 nucleotides: TGTGCCAGCAGTGAACTTGGGAGCTCTGGGGCCAACGTCCTGACTTTC. The encoded protein is CASSELGSSGANVLTF.

The V call is TRBV10-3, the J call TRBJ2-3, with D uncertain. V was trimmed by 0 bases and J by 1 base, leaving 5 bases between them. CDR1 is ENHRY, CDR2 SYGVKD, per germline. The CDR3 extends over 14 amino acids. CDR3 amino acids: CAISESEGTDTQYF. In DNA form, the CDR3 reads TGTGCCATCAGTGAGTCCGAGGGCACAGATACGCAGTATTTT.

V and J are TRBV11-3 and TRBJ2-1, with D perhaps TRBD1 or TRBD2 (5 bases each). This CDR3 is built from 13 residues. V was clipped by 0 bases and J by 8 bases, with 8 bases between them. Looked up from germline, CDR1 is SGHNT and CDR2 is YENEEA. This CDR3 reads CASSLDGGDEQFF. In DNA, the CDR3 is TGTGCCAGCAGCTTAGATGGGGGAGATGAGCAGTTCTTC.

This clone turned up a few times. The CDR3 region has the DNA TGTGCCAGCAGCTTAGCGGACATGAACACTGAAGCTTTCTTT. Residues: CASSLADMNTEAFF. The J gene is TRBJ1-1, the V gene TRBV7-6, with D perhaps matching TRBD1 (5 bases). The CDR3 loop spans 14 amino acids. Trimming took 0 bases from V and 0 from J, leaving 5 bases between them. The V gene's germline CDR1 is SGHVS and CDR2 FNYEAQ.

This rearrangement joins TRBV16 to TRBJ2-1, with unresolved D. The germline CDR1 and CDR2 sequences are KGHSY and FQNENV. The length of the CDR3 is 13 residues. The ends were cut back, 0 bases at V and 9 bases at J, with 9 bases in the middle. This CDR3 is CASSQSRLGEQFF. CDR3 sequence (DNA): TGTGCCAGCAGCCAATCTCGGTTGGGTGAGCAGTTCTTC.